This entry lists 26 T cell receptor beta chains sequenced from one sample in a study of blood T cells in healthy people across ages. A second PCR of about 6 to 12 cycles used a sample-barcoded 5' primer and a J-beta primer mix. TCRdb reprocessed the 5' RACE reads via MiXCR and lists one record per CDR3 protein. The table has approximately 900,000 distinct CDR3 sequences, roughly 48% seen once. The sequenced sample was blood. These receptors were taken from a man aged 30 to 39 in good health.

This clonotype appeared a single time. J is TRBJ2-7 and V is TRBV5-1; D remains unclear. Trimming took 2 bases from V and 3 from J, leaving 15 bases between them. This CDR3 spans 15 amino acids. Looked up from germline, CDR1 is SGHRS and CDR2 is YFSETQ. CDR3: CASSFSESPRYEQYF. CDR3 DNA: TGCGCCAGCAGCTTCTCAGAGTCCCCCCGCTACGAGCAGTACTTC.

This clonotype was recorded a few times. The chain links TRBV12-3 or TRBV12-4 to TRBJ1-2; possible D gene TRBD1, 5 bases. The CDR3 has 14 amino acids. The germline V and J ends were trimmed by 7 bases and 6 bases, with 18 bases remaining between them. The CDR3 nucleotides are TGTGCCAGCAATAACCGGGAGGGGATCGATGGCTACACCTTC. This gives the protein CASNNREGIDGYTF.

The CDR3 DNA follows: TGTGCCAGCAGCTCCCGAGGAGGGGATGGCAATCAGCCCCAGCATTTT. It codes for CASSSRGGDGNQPQHF. V usage is TRBV7-2 and J usage is TRBJ1-5; D is perhaps TRBD1 (5 bases). Looked up from germline, CDR1 is SGHTA and CDR2 is FQGNSA. The CDR3 consists of 16 residues. Between the trimmed V and J ends, which lost 4 bases and 2 bases, there was a span of 15 bases.

This clonotype was observed a handful of times. V is TRBV4-1 and J is TRBJ2-3, with D tentatively TRBD2 (6 bases). V lost 1 base and J 6 bases, leaving 14 bases between the germline ends. The germline V gene has CDR1 MGHRA and CDR2 YSYEKL. The CDR3 runs to 15 residues. Here the CDR3 reads CASSQGGEIPDTQYF. The CDR3 nucleotides read TGCGCCAGCAGCCAAGGGGGGGAAATCCCCGATACGCAGTATTTT.

This clonotype was counted a single time. The rearrangement joins TRBV20-1 to TRBJ1-2; no clear D. The length of the CDR3 is 10 residues. Germline V gene sequence: CDR1 DFQATT, CDR2 SNEGSKA (reference sequence). The CDR3 region has the DNA TGCAGGGCCCAAAACCTGGGCTACACCTTC. Protein sequence: CRAQNLGYTF.

J is TRBJ2-7 and V is TRBV7-2, with a possible D match to TRBD2 (5 bases). Germline V gene data show CDR1 as SGHTA and CDR2 as FQGNSA. The CDR3 has 16 residues. The V and J ends lost 4 bases and 0 bases respectively, with 16 bases between them. The CDR3 sequence: CASSSALAGGSYEQYF. The CDR3 coding sequence is TGTGCCAGCAGCTCAGCGCTGGCGGGCGGCTCCTACGAGCAGTACTTC.

This clonotype was detected a few times. This may come from a read error, since a much larger clone is one base off. The chain links TRBV6-6 to TRBJ1-5; D not resolved. Germline V gene sequence: CDR1 MNHNY, CDR2 SVGAGI (reference sequence). Deletions cut 2 bases from V and 0 bases from J, with 5 bases between. The CDR3 has 14 residues. The CDR3 DNA sequence: TGTGCCAGCAGTTACACAAATAGCAATCAGCCCCAGCATTTT. Its protein is CASSYTNSNQPQHF.

CDR3 nucleotide sequence: TGTGCCAGCAGTTCCAGGTCGCAGCAGTACTTC. It encodes CASSSRSQQYF. V and J are TRBV6-5 and TRBJ2-5; no clear D. This CDR3 has 11 amino acids. In germline, CDR1 is MNHEY, CDR2 SVGAGI. V lost 4 bases, J lost 11 bases, and 11 bases lay in between.

This clonotype was counted only a few times. Here the CDR3 reads CASSLGRGYQPQHF. The CDR3 coding sequence is TGTGCCAGCAGCTTGGGAAGGGGCTATCAGCCCCAGCATTTT. This chain joins TRBV5-6 and TRBJ1-5, with TRBD1 as a possible D gene (5 bases). The CDR3 extends over 14 amino acids. The V gene lost 0 bases and the J gene lost 5 bases, with 9 bases spanning the gap. The germline V gene encodes CDR1 SGHDT and CDR2 YYEEEE.

The chain recombines TRBV4-1 with TRBJ2-3; TRBD2 matches 11 bases. The CDR3 consists of 15 residues. Germline-derived CDR1 and CDR2 are MGHRA and YSYEKL. J was trimmed by 7 bases and V by 2 bases; bases with no gene match: 5. The CDR3 region has the DNA TGCGCCAGCAGCCAACGGCTAGCGGGGGGTAATACGCAGTATTTT. Its translation: CASSQRLAGGNTQYF.

This clonotype was observed a handful of times. The genes are TRBV6-4 and TRBJ2-1, with TRBD2 matching over 11 bases. J was trimmed by 6 bases and V by 4 bases; bases with no gene match: 2. The germline gives CDR1 MRHNA, CDR2 SNTAGT. The length of the CDR3 is 14 residues. CDR3 sequence: CASSVSGGANEQFF. The CDR3 DNA reads TGTGCCAGCAGTGTTAGCGGGGGGGCCAATGAGCAGTTCTTC.

This clonotype was counted between two and nine times. V usage is TRBV7-9 and J usage is TRBJ1-1; D not certain. V lost 5 bases and J 6 bases, leaving 10 bases between the germline ends. The CDR3 has 12 residues. Germline CDR1 SEHNR, CDR2 FQNEAQ (reference sequence). CDR3 loop: CASSQSGAEAFF. CDR3 in DNA: TGTGCCAGCAGCCAGAGTGGGGCTGAAGCTTTCTTT. Full variable domain (remainder filled in from reference TRBV7-9 and TRBJ1-1): DTGVSQNPRHKITKRGQNVTFRCDPISEHNRLYWYRQTLGQGPEFLTYFQNEAQLEKSRLLSDRFSAERPKGSFSTLEIQRTEQGDSAMYLCASSQSGAEAFFGQGTRLTVV.

The chain employs TRBV7-3 and TRBJ2-7, with 7 bases that match TRBD2. This CDR3 contains 13 residues. CDR1 and CDR2 from the germline V gene are SGHTA and FQGTGA. Trimming removed 5 bases from V and 4 bases from J; junction bases left unmatched: 5. Here the CDR3 reads CASSPASGYEQYF. The CDR3, as DNA: TGTGCCAGCAGCCCGGCTAGCGGATACGAGCAGTACTTC.

The V and J genes are TRBV6-6 and TRBJ1-2; D is perhaps TRBD1 (5 bases). Between the trimmed V and J ends, which lost 9 bases and 5 bases, there was a span of 25 bases. From germline, CDR1 is MNHNY and CDR2 SVGAGI (reference sequence). The CDR3 length is 16 residues. The CDR3 DNA is TGTGCCAGTCGTTCCACGGGGGTCTCTCCAACTTATGGCTACACCTTC. It translates to CASRSTGVSPTYGYTF.

This chain joins TRBV7-2 and TRBJ2-6; D uncertain. There are 16 residues in the CDR3. Trimming took 5 bases from V and 0 from J, leaving 11 bases between them. CDR1 is SGHTA, CDR2 FQGNSA, per germline. For the CDR3, the DNA is TGTGCCAGCAGCGACCCCTTCCGCTCTGGGGCCAACGTCCTGACTTTC. Protein: CASSDPFRSGANVLTF.

This clonotype came up a few times. The chain uses TRBV12-3 or TRBV12-4 and TRBJ2-1; the D call may be TRBD1 or TRBD2 (5 bases each). This CDR3 is built from 14 residues. Trimming pared 3 bases from V and 7 bases from J, leaving 13 bases between. As DNA, the CDR3 is TGTGCCAGCAGTTTCGGGTCGGGGCGGAATGAGCAGTTCTTC. Translated, it gives CASSFGSGRNEQFF.

This chain links TRBV2 with TRBJ2-7; D uncertain. Between the trimmed V and J ends, which lost 2 bases and 7 bases, there was a span of 6 bases. Germline V gene data show CDR1 as SNHLY and CDR2 as FYNNEI. This CDR3 has 11 residues. The CDR3 protein is CASSEHWEQYF. The CDR3 region has the DNA TGTGCCAGCAGTGAACATTGGGAGCAGTACTTC.

V is TRBV4-2 and J is TRBJ2-7; D remains unclear. Germline CDR1 and CDR2: LGHNA and YNFKEQ. The CDR3 has 15 residues. The V gene lost 0 bases and the J gene lost 2 bases, with 11 bases spanning the gap. The CDR3 loop reads CASSQEPRNAYEQYF. In DNA, the CDR3 is TGTGCCAGCAGCCAAGAACCACGGAACGCCTACGAGCAGTACTTC.

J is TRBJ2-1 and V is TRBV4-3; D unclear. Trimming left V 0 bases short and J 5 bases short, with 17 bases between. The CDR3 consists of 17 residues. The germline gives CDR1 LGHNA, CDR2 YSLEER. The CDR3 sequence is CASSQEPDPANNNEQFF. The CDR3, as DNA: TGCGCCAGCAGCCAAGAACCAGACCCCGCGAACAACAATGAGCAGTTCTTC.

The chain joins TRBV6-5 to TRBJ1-5; D may be TRBD1 (5 bases). The V gene lost 6 bases and the J gene lost 7 bases, with 13 bases spanning the gap. Germline lookup yields CDR1 MNHEY and CDR2 SVGAGI. The CDR3 runs 13 residues. DNA for the CDR3: TGTGCCAGCAGCCGGGGACTCGAGCAGCCCCAGCATTTT. Translated, it gives CASSRGLEQPQHF.

This chain joins TRBV9 and TRBJ2-7, with TRBD2 matching over 9 bases. The CDR3 is 15 amino acids. From germline, CDR1 is SGDLS and CDR2 YYNGEE. J gave up 5 bases and V 0 bases, and 6 bases lay outside the gene matches. The CDR3 sequence: CASSVGRGGLDEQYF. Here the CDR3 DNA reads TGTGCCAGCAGCGTAGGGCGGGGGGGCCTGGACGAGCAGTACTTC.

A note on this clonotype: This could be a read error, since a much larger clone is one nucleotide away. No DNA is shown, since the ends of the CDR3 on it are uncertain; the CDR3 is the one TCRdb lists. The chain employs TRBV28 and TRBJ2-1; TRBD1 was called by the table and not checked on the DNA. The CDR3 has 15 amino acids, counting both end residues. The V gene's germline CDR1 is MDHEN and CDR2 SYDVKM. The CDR3: CASSSSTPTYNEQYF.

CDR3 sequence: CASSQDPGGIGNTEAFF. CDR3 nucleotides: TGCGCCAGCAGCCAAGATCCGGGGGGGATAGGGAACACTGAAGCTTTCTTT. The gene calls are TRBV4-1 and TRBJ1-1; TRBD1 might be the D (5 bases). The CDR3 is 17 residues long. Germline V lookup: CDR1 MGHRA, CDR2 YSYEKL. The V and J ends lost 0 bases and 1 base respectively, with 15 bases between them.

The chain employs TRBV5-1 and TRBJ2-7, with 9 bases lining up with TRBD2. The DNA end lines up better with TRBJ2-5; the J call may be wrong. The CDR3 is made up of 15 amino acids. The V gene's germline CDR1 is SGHRS and CDR2 YFSETQ. The CDR3 loop reads CASSLGSSGGETQYF. In DNA form, the CDR3 reads TGCGCCAGCAGCTTGGGTAGTAGCGGGGGAGAGACCCAGTACTTC.

The table lists this clonotype with many counts. This chain connects TRBV7-3 to TRBJ2-1; TRBD1 or TRBD2 may be the D gene (5 bases each). Per the germline V gene, CDR1 is SGHTA and CDR2 is FQGTGA. CDR3 size: 14 residues. V lost 2 bases and J 5 bases, leaving 10 bases between the germline ends. In nucleotides, the CDR3 is TGTGCCAGCAGCTTAGGGATGGGGGACAATGAGCAGTTCTTC. Its translation: CASSLGMGDNEQFF.

The V call is TRBV28, the J call TRBJ2-7, with 7 bases matching TRBD1. J was trimmed by 2 bases and V by 6 bases; bases with no gene match: 4. Per germline, CDR1 MDHEN and CDR2 SYDVKM. The CDR3 extends over 13 amino acids. As DNA, the CDR3 is TGTGCCAGCAGGACAGGGATCACCTACGAGCAGTACTTC. It specifies CASRTGITYEQYF.